What follows describes a single TCR beta chain. The CDR3 totals 15 residues. Germline values: CDR1 SQVTM, CDR2 ANQGSEA. V trimming: 5 bases; J trimming: 6 bases; junction bases outside the gene matches: 5. Sequencing used immunoSEQ multiplex PCR; TCRdb keeps in-frame clones, though not all of them. The data hold 85,000 to 90,000 clones, with about 87% observed a single time. The data belong to a study of blood T cell repertoires in COVID-19. As for the study in general: Collection of acute and convalescent COVID-19 samples took place in the United States, Italy and Spain. In each case, the material was cDNA or gDNA derived from T cells, B-cell-depleted T cells, or PBMCs.

This chain joins TRBV29-1 and TRBJ2-3, with 16 bases matching TRBD2. Sample: peripheral blood. The source of this sequence is a human donor in a cohort sampled during active COVID-19. This CDR3 reads CSVSMGLAGGDTQYF. CDR3 sequence (DNA): TGCAGCGTTTCGATGGGACTAGCGGGAGGGGATACGCAGTATTTT.